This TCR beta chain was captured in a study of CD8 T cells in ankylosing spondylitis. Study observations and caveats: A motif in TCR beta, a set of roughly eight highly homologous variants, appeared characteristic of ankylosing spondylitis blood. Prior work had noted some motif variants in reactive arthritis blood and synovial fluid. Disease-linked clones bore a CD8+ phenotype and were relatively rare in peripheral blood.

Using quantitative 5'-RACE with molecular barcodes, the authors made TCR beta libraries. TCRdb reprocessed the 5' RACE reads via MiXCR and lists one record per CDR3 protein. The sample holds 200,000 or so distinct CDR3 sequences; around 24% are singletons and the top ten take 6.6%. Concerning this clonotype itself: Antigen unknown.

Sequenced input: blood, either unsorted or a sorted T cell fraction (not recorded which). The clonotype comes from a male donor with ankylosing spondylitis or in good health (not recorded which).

The CDR3 nucleotides are TGCAGTGCTAGAGTCCCTGGAGGCAGCGGGAGTTTTGGAGATACGCAGTATTTT. This translates into CSARVPGGSGSFGDTQYF. The chain employs TRBV20-1 and TRBJ2-3; TRBD2 matches at 8 bases. CDR1 and CDR2 from the germline V gene are DFQATT and SNEGSKA (reference sequence). The CDR3 is 18 residues long. Trimming at V came to 1 base and at J to 5 bases, leaving 17 bases not matched to a gene.